The 25 T cell receptor beta chains in this list originate from one sample, sequenced in a study of blood T cells in healthy people across ages. Alongside a J-beta primer mix, a sample-barcoded 5' primer served in a second PCR lasting roughly 7 to 11 cycles. TCRdb analysed the 5' RACE reads with MiXCR anew, one entry per CDR3 protein. The repertoire has around 690,000 distinct CDR3 sequences, under 65% of them found once; the top ten carry approximately 37%. Sequencing was carried out using blood. Receptors were obtained from a man aged 55-75 years in good health.

This chain joins TRBV20-1 and TRBJ1-2; the D is unclear. The length of the CDR3 is 13 residues. V lost 5 bases and J lost 3, with 13 bases in between. CDR1 is DFQATT, CDR2 SNEGSKA, per germline (reference sequence). As DNA, the CDR3 is TGCAGTGCTGGAAAGCCTGACCACTATGGCTACACCTTC. Protein product: CSAGKPDHYGYTF.

This chain connects TRBV24-1 to TRBJ1-2; D gene unclear. The CDR3 has 13 residues. Deletions cut 5 bases from V and 5 bases from J, with 11 bases between. From germline, CDR1 is KGHDR and CDR2 SFDVKD. CDR3 sequence: CATSAPEGYGYTF. In DNA, the CDR3 is TGTGCCACCAGTGCTCCAGAGGGATATGGCTACACCTTC.

This chain links TRBV27 with TRBJ1-1; 7 bases are shared with TRBD1. Germline CDR1 MNHEY, CDR2 SMNVEV (reference sequence). The CDR3 spans 16 residues. The ends lost 2 bases at V and 4 bases at J; junction bases unmatched: 10. CDR3 protein: CASSLRRTQGGTEAFF. DNA for the CDR3: TGTGCCAGCAGTTTACGACGGACCCAGGGGGGCACTGAAGCTTTCTTT.

This clonotype was recorded at least ten times. The chain employs TRBV10-3 and TRBJ2-5; a weak D match, TRBD1 (6 bases). The CDR3 has 13 amino acids. The germline V gene has CDR1 ENHRY and CDR2 SYGVKD. V was shortened by 6 bases and J by 3 bases, with 11 bases between the two germline ends. DNA for the CDR3: TGTGCCATCAGCACGACAGGAAAAGAGACCCAGTACTTC. Its protein is CAISTTGKETQYF.

This chain uses TRBV18 with TRBJ1-2; 7 bases match TRBD1. V was pared by 4 bases and J by 2 bases, with 7 bases of the junction left unmatched. The CDR3 has 15 amino acids. Germline V gives CDR1 KGHSH, CDR2 LQKENI. In nucleotides, the CDR3 is TGTGCCAGCTCACTTGACCGGGACAGAAACTATGGCTACACCTTC. It translates to CASSLDRDRNYGYTF.

The rearrangement links TRBV2 to TRBJ2-4, with 9 bases aligning to TRBD1. The assigned J gene may be wrong: the sequence end matches TRBJ2-7 better. There are 14 residues in the CDR3. From germline, CDR1 is SNHLY and CDR2 FYNNEI. DNA for the CDR3: TGTGCCAGCAAGGTGACAGGGGGTGGCTACGAGCAGTACTTC. This translates into CASKVTGGGYEQYF.

Here the CDR3 reads CASSVAPSAAKETQYF. The DNA for the CDR3 is TGTGCCAGCAGCGTAGCCCCTAGTGCGGCAAAAGAGACCCAGTACTTC. The J gene is TRBJ2-5, the V gene TRBV9; D remains unclear. CDR1 is SGDLS and CDR2 is YYNGEE in the germline V gene. V was clipped by 0 bases and J by 3 bases, with 15 bases between them. The CDR3 runs to 16 residues.

In this sample, this clonotype turned up once. A read error may produce the germline difference seen at one junction end. The V call is TRBV6-2 or TRBV6-3, the J call TRBJ1-5; D is unresolved. This CDR3 has 13 residues. CDR1 is MNHEY, CDR2 SVGEGT, per germline. Here the CDR3 DNA reads TGTGCCAGCAGTTACTCAAACAATCCGCCCCAGCATTTT. This encodes CASSYSNNPPQHF.

The rearrangement joins TRBV29-1 to TRBJ2-5; D is unresolved. There are 10 residues in the CDR3. V was shortened by 7 bases and J by 5 bases, with 8 bases between the two germline ends. Germline V gene sequence: CDR1 SQVTM, CDR2 ANQGSEA. CDR3 nucleotide sequence: TGCAGCGCGCGGTTGGAGACCCAGTACTTC. Encoded protein: CSARLETQYF. Full variable domain (remainder filled in from reference TRBV29-1 and TRBJ2-5): SAVISQKPSRDICQRGTSLTIQCQVDSQVTMMFWYRQQPGQSLTLIATANQGSEATYESGFVIDKFPISRPNLTFSTLTVSNMSPEDSSIYLCSARLETQYFGPGTRLLVL.

V and J are TRBV29-1 and TRBJ1-2; 8 bases map to TRBD1. V shed 6 bases, J shed 0 bases, and the junction held 3 bases outside the gene matches. The germline gives CDR1 SQVTM, CDR2 ANQGSEA. CDR3 length: 13 residues. This chain's CDR3 is CSVTGEANYGYTF. CDR3 nucleotides: TGCAGCGTGACAGGGGAAGCTAACTATGGCTACACCTTC.

The J gene is TRBJ2-7, the V gene TRBV3-1; the D gene is possibly TRBD1 (6 bases). V was trimmed by 2 bases and J by 1 base, leaving 9 bases between them. The germline gives CDR1 LGHDT, CDR2 YNNKEL (reference sequence). This CDR3 region has 14 residues. CDR3 DNA sequence: TGTGCCAGCAGCCAAATAGGACAGTCCTACGAGCAGTACTTC. Residues: CASSQIGQSYEQYF.

The rearrangement links TRBV3-1 to TRBJ2-3, with 11 bases matching TRBD1. Losses at the gene ends were 5 bases for V and 14 bases for J; bases not matched to a gene: 15. The CDR3 spans 15 residues. Germline V lookup: CDR1 LGHDT, CDR2 YNNKEL (reference sequence). The CDR3 protein is CASSSGTGGSGPPYF. The DNA of the CDR3 is TGTGCCAGCAGCTCCGGGACAGGGGGATCAGGACCACCGTATTTT.

The rearrangement links TRBV6-4 to TRBJ2-3; TRBD2 agrees at 9 bases. The junction had 4 bases not matched to a gene; V was cut back by 2 bases and J by 4 bases. This CDR3 spans 15 amino acids. Germline CDR1 and CDR2: MRHNA and SNTAGT. Written as DNA, the CDR3 is TGTGCCAGCAGTGACAAGACTAGCGGTGCAGATACGCAGTATTTT. It encodes CASSDKTSGADTQYF.

V usage is TRBV5-1 and J usage is TRBJ1-1; D is possibly TRBD1 (6 bases). CDR3 length: 14 amino acids. The V end lost 4 bases, the J end lost 4 bases, and 14 bases lay between the germline ends. Germline V lookup: CDR1 SGHRS, CDR2 YFSETQ. The CDR3 reads CASSELQGGTEAFF. In nucleotides, the CDR3 is TGCGCCAGCAGCGAATTACAAGGGGGCACTGAAGCTTTCTTT.

This clonotype is a singleton in its sample. An end of the junction differs from the germline gene, which may be a read error. The chain is built from TRBV5-1 and TRBJ1-1; 7 nucleotides line up with TRBD1. Germline assignment: CDR1 SGHRS and CDR2 YFSETQ. The CDR3 contains 15 residues. The CDR3 DNA is TGCACCAGCAGCTTGGCGCTAACAGGGGACACTGAAGCTTTCTTT. Translation gives CTSSLALTGDTEAFF.

This clonotype appeared a few times. V gene TRBV7-2 combines with J gene TRBJ1-2, with a weak D call TRBD1 (5 bases). Germline assignment: CDR1 SGHTA and CDR2 FQGNSA. V gave up 2 bases and J gave up 6 bases, with 10 bases separating them. CDR3 length: 13 residues. CDR3 nucleotide sequence: TGTGCCAGCAGCTTAAGCAGGGACGATGGCTACACCTTC. The encoded protein is CASSLSRDDGYTF.

The chain couples TRBV2 to TRBJ1-1; D gene uncertain. The germline CDR1 and CDR2 sequences are SNHLY and FYNNEI. The CDR3 is 17 amino acids. V was clipped by 3 bases and J by 1 base, with 18 bases between them. The CDR3 DNA reads as TGTGCCAGCAGTGAGGGGAGCTGGTGGCAGAGGAACACTGAAGCTTTCTTT. It translates to CASSEGSWWQRNTEAFF. Supplemented by reference TRBV2 and TRBJ1-1, the full variable domain reads EPEVTQTPSHQVTQMGQEVILRCVPISNHLYFYWYRQILGQKVEFLVSFYNNEISEKSEIFDDQFSVERPDGSNFTLKIRSTKLEDSAMYFCASSEGSWWQRNTEAFFGQGTRLTVV.

This clonotype appeared a few times. The chain uses TRBV6-2 or TRBV6-3 and TRBJ1-1; D gene unclear. Germline CDR1 is MNHEY and CDR2 is SVGEGT. Trimming removed 5 bases at V and 0 bases at J, with 7 bases between. The length of the CDR3 is 13 residues. The chain's CDR3 is CASSAPLNTEAFF. In DNA form, the CDR3 reads TGTGCCAGCAGTGCACCCCTGAACACTGAAGCTTTCTTT.

The J gene is TRBJ1-2, the V gene TRBV2; D ambiguous. The CDR3 is 12 amino acids. Germline values: CDR1 SNHLY, CDR2 FYNNEI. Trimming cost V 7 bases and J 3 bases, with 9 bases left between them. CDR3 bases: TGTGCCAGCACGGCGCAACACTATGGCTACACCTTC. Amino acids: CASTAQHYGYTF. Full variable domain (rest looked up from reference TRBV2 and TRBJ1-2): EPEVTQTPSHQVTQMGQEVILRCVPISNHLYFYWYRQILGQKVEFLVSFYNNEISEKSEIFDDQFSVERPDGSNFTLKIRSTKLEDSAMYFCASTAQHYGYTFGSGTRLTVV.

The chain has TRBV6-2 or TRBV6-3 and TRBJ2-1; 11 bases are a match to TRBD2. This CDR3 region has 19 residues. With V trimmed by 0 bases and J by 0 bases, 7 bases remained unmatched. Germline loops: CDR1 MNHEY, CDR2 SVGEGT. The CDR3 bases are TGTGCCAGCAGTTACTCGACTAGCGGGGTTTACAGCTCCTACAATGAGCAGTTCTTC. It codes for CASSYSTSGVYSSYNEQFF.

The V and J genes are TRBV21-1 and TRBJ2-5; the tabulated D call, TRBD1, remains unverified against the DNA. TRBV21-1 is labeled a pseudogene. The CDR3 consists of 16 residues. The CDR3 DNA follows: TGTGCCAGCAGCAAAGTTCCCGAGGTGGCCCAAGAGACCCAGTACTTC. This codes for CASSKVPEVAQETQYF.

The chain is built from TRBV7-2 and TRBJ2-5; weak D call: TRBD1 (7 bases). Trimming shortened V by 8 bases and J by 4 bases, and 17 bases separated the two germline ends. Germline-derived CDR1 and CDR2 are SGHTA and FQGNSA. The CDR3 loop spans 14 amino acids. The CDR3 DNA is TGTGCCAGCGGCCAGGGGGGTGGCCCAGAGACCCAGTACTTC. Protein product: CASGQGGGPETQYF. The full variable domain, in which reference TRBV7-2 and TRBJ2-5 provide the parts outside the CDR3, is GAGVSQSPSNKVTEKGKDVELRCDPISGHTALYWYRQSLGQGLEFLIYFQGNSAPDKSGLPSDRFSAERTGGSVSTLTIQRTQQEDSAVYLCASGQGGGPETQYFGPGTRLLVL.

V usage is TRBV7-8 and J usage is TRBJ2-6; possibly TRBD1 for D (6 bases). The CDR3 is 16 amino acids. Per the germline V gene, CDR1 is SGHVS and CDR2 is FQNEAQ. V lost 4 bases, J lost 0 bases, and 10 bases lay in between. The CDR3 here is CASSSQGYSGANVLTF. CDR3 DNA: TGTGCCAGCAGCTCCCAGGGGTACTCTGGGGCCAACGTCCTGACTTTC.

This chain connects TRBV7-9 to TRBJ1-4; a possible D gene is TRBD1 (5 bases). Germline lookup yields CDR1 SEHNR and CDR2 FQNEAQ (reference sequence). The CDR3 spans 15 residues. Trimming removed 5 bases from V and 8 bases from J, with 18 bases in between. Here the CDR3 reads CASSPGRGPREKLFF. In DNA, the CDR3 is TGTGCCAGCAGCCCTGGGCGGGGCCCAAGGGAAAAACTGTTTTTT.

This clonotype appeared once. The chain is built from TRBV4-2 and TRBJ2-3; TRBD2 matches at 7 bases. This CDR3 comprises 19 residues. The germline CDR1 and CDR2 sequences are LGHNA and YNFKEQ. The J segment lost 1 base and the V segment lost 0 bases, leaving 13 bases of the junction unmatched. CDR3 in amino acids: CASSQEGRGGGVGTDTQYF. The CDR3 DNA reads TGTGCCAGCAGCCAAGAAGGAAGGGGCGGGGGAGTGGGCACAGATACGCAGTATTTT.